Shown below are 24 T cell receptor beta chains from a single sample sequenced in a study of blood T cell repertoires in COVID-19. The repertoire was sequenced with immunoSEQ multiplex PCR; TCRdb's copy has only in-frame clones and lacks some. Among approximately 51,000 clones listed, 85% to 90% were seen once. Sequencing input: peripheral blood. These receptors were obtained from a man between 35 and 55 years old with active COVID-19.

CDR3 in amino acids: CASRSGTNYGYTF. The CDR3 DNA reads as TGTGCCAGCAGATCCGGGACTAACTATGGCTACACCTTC. This rearrangement joins TRBV28 to TRBJ1-2; the D is unclear. The V gene lost 6 bases and the J gene lost 0 bases, with 8 bases spanning the gap. The V gene's germline CDR1 is MDHEN and CDR2 SYDVKM. The CDR3 is 13 amino acids.

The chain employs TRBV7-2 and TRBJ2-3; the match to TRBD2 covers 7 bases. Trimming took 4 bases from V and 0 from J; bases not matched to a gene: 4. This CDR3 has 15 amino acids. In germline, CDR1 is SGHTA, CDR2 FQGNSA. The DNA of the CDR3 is TGTGCCAGCAGCTCGGGACTACTCAGCACAGATACGCAGTATTTT. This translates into CASSSGLLSTDTQYF. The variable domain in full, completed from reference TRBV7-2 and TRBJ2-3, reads GAGVSQSPSNKVTEKGKDVELRCDPISGHTALYWYRQSLGQGLEFLIYFQGNSAPDKSGLPSDRFSAERTGGSVSTLTIQRTQQEDSAVYLCASSSGLLSTDTQYFGPGTRLTVL.

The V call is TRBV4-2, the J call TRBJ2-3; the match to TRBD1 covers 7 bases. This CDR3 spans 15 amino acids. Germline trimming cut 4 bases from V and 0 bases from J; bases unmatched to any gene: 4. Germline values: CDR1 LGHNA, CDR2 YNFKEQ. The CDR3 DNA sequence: TGTGCCAGCAGCCGCGGACAGGCAAGCACAGATACGCAGTATTTT. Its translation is CASSRGQASTDTQYF.

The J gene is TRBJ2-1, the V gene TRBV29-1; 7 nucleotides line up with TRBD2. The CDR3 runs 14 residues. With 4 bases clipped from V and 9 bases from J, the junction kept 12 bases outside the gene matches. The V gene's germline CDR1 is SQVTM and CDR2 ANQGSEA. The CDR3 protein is CSVVNRGRPVEQFF. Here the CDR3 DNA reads TGCAGCGTTGTTAATCGCGGGAGACCGGTTGAGCAGTTCTTC.

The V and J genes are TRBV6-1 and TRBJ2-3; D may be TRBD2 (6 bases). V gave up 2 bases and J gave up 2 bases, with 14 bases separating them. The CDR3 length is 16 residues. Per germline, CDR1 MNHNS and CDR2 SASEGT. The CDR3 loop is CASSEWAGSATDTQYF. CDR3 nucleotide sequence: TGTGCCAGCAGTGAATGGGCGGGATCCGCCACAGATACGCAGTATTTT.

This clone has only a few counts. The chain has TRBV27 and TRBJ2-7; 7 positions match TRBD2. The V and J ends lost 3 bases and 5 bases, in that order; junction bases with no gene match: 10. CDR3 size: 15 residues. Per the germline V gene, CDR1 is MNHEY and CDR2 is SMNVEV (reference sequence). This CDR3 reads CASSLRSSGLHEQYF. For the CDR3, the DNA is TGTGCCAGCAGTTTGCGCAGTAGCGGGCTCCACGAGCAGTACTTC.

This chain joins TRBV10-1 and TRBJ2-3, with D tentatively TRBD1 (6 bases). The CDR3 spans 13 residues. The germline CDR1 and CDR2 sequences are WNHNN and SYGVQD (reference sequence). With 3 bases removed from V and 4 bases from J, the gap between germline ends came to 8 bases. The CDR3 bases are TGCGCCAGCAGTGACAGGGGCCCAGATACGCAGTATTTT. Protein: CASSDRGPDTQYF.

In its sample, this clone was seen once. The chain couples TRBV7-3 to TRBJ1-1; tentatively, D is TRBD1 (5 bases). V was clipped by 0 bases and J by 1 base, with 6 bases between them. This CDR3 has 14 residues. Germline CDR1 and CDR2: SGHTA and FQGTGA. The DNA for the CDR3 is TGTGCCAGCAGCTTAACGGGGGGGAACACTGAAGCTTTCTTT. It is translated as CASSLTGGNTEAFF.

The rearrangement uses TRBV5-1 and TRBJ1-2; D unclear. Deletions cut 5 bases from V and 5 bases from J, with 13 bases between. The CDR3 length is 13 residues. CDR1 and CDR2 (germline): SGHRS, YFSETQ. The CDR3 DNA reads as TGCGCCAGCAGGGTCGGAGGTCCGTATGGCTACACCTTC. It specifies CASRVGGPYGYTF.

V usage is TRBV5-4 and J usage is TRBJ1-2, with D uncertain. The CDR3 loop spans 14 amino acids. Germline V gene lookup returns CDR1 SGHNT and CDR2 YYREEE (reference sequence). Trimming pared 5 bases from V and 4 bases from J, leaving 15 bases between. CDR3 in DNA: TGTGCCAGCAGGCTACCCGGAAGCGGCTATGGCTACACCTTC. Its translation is CASRLPGSGYGYTF.

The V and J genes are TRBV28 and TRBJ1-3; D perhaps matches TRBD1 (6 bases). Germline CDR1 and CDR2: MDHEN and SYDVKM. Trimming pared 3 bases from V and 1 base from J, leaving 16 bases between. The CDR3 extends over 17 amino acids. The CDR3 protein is CASSLAVTGTSGNTIYF. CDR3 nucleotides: TGTGCCAGCAGTTTGGCGGTAACGGGGACATCTGGAAACACCATATATTTT.

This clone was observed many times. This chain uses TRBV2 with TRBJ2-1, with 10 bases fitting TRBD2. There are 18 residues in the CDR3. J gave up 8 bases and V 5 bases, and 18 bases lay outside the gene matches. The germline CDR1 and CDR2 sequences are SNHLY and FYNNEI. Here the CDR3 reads CASSLLVVASGRGDEQFF. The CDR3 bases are TGTGCCAGCAGTCTATTGGTGGTTGCTAGCGGGAGAGGTGATGAGCAGTTCTTC.

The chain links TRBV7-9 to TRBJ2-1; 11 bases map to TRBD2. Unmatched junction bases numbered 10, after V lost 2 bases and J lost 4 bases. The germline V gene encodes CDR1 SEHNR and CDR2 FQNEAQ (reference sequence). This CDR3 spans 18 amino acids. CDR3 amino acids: CASSLSWGTSGYYNEQFF. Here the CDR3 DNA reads TGTGCCAGCAGCTTATCGTGGGGGACTAGCGGTTATTACAATGAGCAGTTCTTC. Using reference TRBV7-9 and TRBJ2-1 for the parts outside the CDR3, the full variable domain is DTGVSQNPRHKITKRGQNVTFRCDPISEHNRLYWYRQTLGQGPEFLTYFQNEAQLEKSRLLSDRFSAERPKGSFSTLEIQRTEQGDSAMYLCASSLSWGTSGYYNEQFFGPGTRLTVL.

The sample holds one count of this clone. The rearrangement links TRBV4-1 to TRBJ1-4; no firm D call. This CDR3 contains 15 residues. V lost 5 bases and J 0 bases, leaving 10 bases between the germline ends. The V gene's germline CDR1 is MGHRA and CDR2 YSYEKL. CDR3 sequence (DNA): TGCGCCAGCAGCTCCGGAGCCGCAACTAATGAAAAACTGTTTTTT. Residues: CASSSGAATNEKLFF.

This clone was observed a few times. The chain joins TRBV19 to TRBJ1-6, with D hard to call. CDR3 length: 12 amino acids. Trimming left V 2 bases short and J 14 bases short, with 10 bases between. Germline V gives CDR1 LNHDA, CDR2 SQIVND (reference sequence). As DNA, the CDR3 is TGTGCCAGTAGTATAATGGGAGGGTCCCTCCACTTT. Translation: CASSIMGGSLHF. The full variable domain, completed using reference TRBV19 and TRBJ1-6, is DGGITQSPKYLFRKEGQNVTLSCEQNLNHDAMYWYRQDPGQGLRLIYYSQIVNDFQKGDIAEGYSVSREKKESFPLTVTSAQKNPTAFYLCASSIMGGSLHFGNGTRLTVT.

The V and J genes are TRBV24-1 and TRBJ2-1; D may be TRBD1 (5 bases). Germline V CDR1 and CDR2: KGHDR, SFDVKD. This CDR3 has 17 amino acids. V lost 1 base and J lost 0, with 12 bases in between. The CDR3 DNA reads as TGTGCCACCAGTGATTTTGGGGCGGAGAGCTCCTACAATGAGCAGTTCTTC. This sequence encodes CATSDFGAESSYNEQFF.

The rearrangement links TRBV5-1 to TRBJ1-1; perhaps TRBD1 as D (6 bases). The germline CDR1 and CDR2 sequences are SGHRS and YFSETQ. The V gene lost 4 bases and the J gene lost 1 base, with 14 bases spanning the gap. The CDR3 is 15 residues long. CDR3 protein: CASSPAGTTNTEAFF. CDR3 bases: TGCGCCAGCAGCCCTGCCGGGACAACGAACACTGAAGCTTTCTTT.

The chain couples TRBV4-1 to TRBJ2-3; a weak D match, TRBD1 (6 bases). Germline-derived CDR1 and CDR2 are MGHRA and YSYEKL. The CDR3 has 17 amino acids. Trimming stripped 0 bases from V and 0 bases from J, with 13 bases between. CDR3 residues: CASSQDPGQWSTDTQYF. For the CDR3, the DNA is TGCGCCAGCAGCCAAGATCCCGGACAGTGGAGCACAGATACGCAGTATTTT.

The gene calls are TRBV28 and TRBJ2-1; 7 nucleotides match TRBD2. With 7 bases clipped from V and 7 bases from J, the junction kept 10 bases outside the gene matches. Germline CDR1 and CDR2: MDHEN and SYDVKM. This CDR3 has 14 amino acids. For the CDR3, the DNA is TGTGCCAGCACCCACCCCGGGCGGGAGAATGAGCAGTTCTTC. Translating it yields CASTHPGRENEQFF. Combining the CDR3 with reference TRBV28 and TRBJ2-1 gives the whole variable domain DVKVTQSSRYLVKRTGEKVFLECVQDMDHENMFWYRQDPGLGLRLIYFSYDVKMKEKGDIPEGYSVSREKKERFSLILESASTNQTSMYLCASTHPGRENEQFFGPGTRLTVL.

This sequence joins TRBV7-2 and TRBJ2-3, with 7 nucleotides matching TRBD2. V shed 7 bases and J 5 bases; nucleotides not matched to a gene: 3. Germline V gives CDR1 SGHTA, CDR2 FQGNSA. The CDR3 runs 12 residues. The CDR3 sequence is CASNWGGDTQYF. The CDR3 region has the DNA TGTGCCAGCAATTGGGGGGGAGATACGCAGTATTTT.

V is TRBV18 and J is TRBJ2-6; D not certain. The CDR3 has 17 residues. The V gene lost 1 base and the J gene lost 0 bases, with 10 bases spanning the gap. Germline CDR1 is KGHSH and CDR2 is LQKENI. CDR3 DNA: TGTGCCAGCTCACCACTGCAGGCAGCCTCTGGGGCCAACGTCCTGACTTTC. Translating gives CASSPLQAASGANVLTF.

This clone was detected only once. The CDR3: CASSFLTGVNEKLFF. The DNA of the CDR3 is TGCGCCAGCAGCTTTTTGACAGGGGTTAATGAAAAACTGTTTTTT. This chain links TRBV5-1 with TRBJ1-4; TRBD1 agrees at 8 bases. With V trimmed by 2 bases and J by 4 bases, 4 bases remained unmatched. Per the germline V gene, CDR1 is SGHRS and CDR2 is YFSETQ. The CDR3 loop spans 15 amino acids.

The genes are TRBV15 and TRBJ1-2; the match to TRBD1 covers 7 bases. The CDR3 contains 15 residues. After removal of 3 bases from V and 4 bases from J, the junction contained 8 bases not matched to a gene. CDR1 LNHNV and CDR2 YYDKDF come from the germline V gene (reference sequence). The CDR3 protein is CATSSPGQASYGYTF. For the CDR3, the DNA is TGTGCCACCAGCAGCCCTGGACAGGCTTCCTATGGCTACACCTTC.

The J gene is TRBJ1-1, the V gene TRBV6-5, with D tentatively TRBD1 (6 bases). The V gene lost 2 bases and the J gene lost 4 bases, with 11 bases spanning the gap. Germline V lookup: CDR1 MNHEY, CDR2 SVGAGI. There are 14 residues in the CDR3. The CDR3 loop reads CASSYKAGATEAFF. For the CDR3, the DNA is TGTGCCAGCAGTTACAAGGCAGGGGCCACTGAAGCTTTCTTT.